One sample yielded the 2 T cell receptor beta chains listed below, sequenced in a study of blood T cell repertoires in COVID-19. Measured with immunoSEQ multiplex PCR; TCRdb has only the in-frame clones, and not every one. Here the sample spans about 59,000 clones, around 90% being singletons. The sample consisted of peripheral blood. The origin of the receptors is a man older than 75 with acute or convalescent COVID-19.

This rearrangement joins TRBV6-9 to TRBJ2-7; D is perhaps TRBD1 (5 bases). Germline CDR1 is MNHGY and CDR2 is SVAAGI. The CDR3 has 15 amino acids. Deletions cut 6 bases from V and 3 bases from J, with 18 bases between. In DNA, the CDR3 is TGTGCCAGCAGCCCAGGCTTTGGGGCCCACTACGAGCAGTACTTC. Amino acid sequence: CASSPGFGAHYEQYF.

There are many counts of this clone. V gene TRBV5-4 combines with J gene TRBJ2-1, with a possible D match to TRBD2 (6 bases). Between the trimmed V and J ends, which lost 3 bases and 0 bases, there was a span of 13 bases. The CDR3 is made up of 16 amino acids. Germline CDR1 reads SGHNT; CDR2 reads YYREEE (reference sequence). CDR3 in DNA: TGTGCCAGCAGCTCCAGGGACTCGAGCTCCTACAATGAGCAGTTCTTC. It encodes CASSSRDSSSYNEQFF.